This T cell receptor beta chain derives from a study of shared clonotypes between healthy human individuals. CDR3 length equals 15 residues. J was trimmed by 0 bases and V by 1 base; bases with no gene match: 0. Germline V CDR1 and CDR2: SGHRS, YFSETQ. Some clones are missing from TCRdb's copy, which holds only in-frame ones; the method was immunoSEQ multiplex PCR. The sample has 450,000 to 500,000 clones; almost 80% are singletons. The chain carries TRBV5-1 and TRBJ2-2, with 7 bases matching TRBD1. Sequencing input: PBMCs. The TCR was taken from a woman aged 40 to 50 in good health. Some clones in this sample may be carry-over from other donors' samples. In nucleotides, the CDR3 is TGCGCCAGCAGCTTGCAGGGGGCGAACACCGGGGAGCTGTTTTTT. Translation: CASSLQGANTGELFF.